The clone carrying this T cell receptor beta chain was observed a single time. Its antigen is currently unknown. Here the CDR3 omits its conserved ending phenylalanine or tryptophan, so a read error is the likely source. The germline V gene has CDR1 LGHNA and CDR2 YNFKEQ. The CDR3 has 15 residues. The sample belongs to a study of tumor and adjacent non-tumor tissue in lung cancer. About the study: Around 4.5 million productive TCRbeta reads were obtained per sample on average.

This sample's RNA came from whole unsorted tissue. Newly diagnosed lung cancer patients had thoracic surgery in China, August–late 2014, without prior chemotherapy. Study-wide points: Tumor TCR diversity, when higher, was linked to shorter survival. Tumor tissue had significantly higher TCR diversity than normal lung.

The library came from three nested PCR rounds adapted from ARM-PCR protocols. TCRdb itself ran the multiplex PCR reads through MiXCR, one entry per CDR3 protein. Found here are approximately 79,000 distinct CDR3 sequences, more than 60% of them singletons; the top ten hold about 15%. The receptor was derived from a man aged 65-85 years with non-small cell lung cancer. The rearrangement uses TRBV4-2 and TRBJ2-4; D gene ambiguous. Near its end, the DNA agrees better with TRBJ2-1, so the J call may be wrong. The sequenced material came from lung tumor tissue. The CDR3 nucleotides read TGTACCAGCAGCCAAGCCCGGTGTTATGGAAACATTCAGTTCGTC. Translated: CTSSQARCYGNIQFV.